This entry features one T cell receptor (beta chain) sequence. The antigen this receptor binds is unknown. Base qualities are not provided; no much larger clone lies one nucleotide away. The instrument given in TCRdb is Illumina NovaSeq 6000. Using 5'RACE with constant-segment primers, TCRalpha and TCRbeta cDNA libraries were constructed, with sample barcodes and unique molecular identifiers added in the process. Trizol reagent was used to extract RNA from every sample. The libraries were amplified in two PCR steps, and the second step added a second sample barcode and Illumina TruSeq adapters. Libraries were sequenced on an Illumina NovaSeq with 2 x 150 bp paired-end reads. The paper's data handling went like this. Demultiplexing of reads and collapsing into UMI-guided consensus sequences were performed with migec v1.2.7. Using mixcr v2.1.11, UMI consensuses were aligned to TRA and TRB V and J templates and then assembled into clonotypes. Clonotypes were classified as expanded or contracted when called significant by both edgeR and NoisET, with noise models trained on biological replicates. For edgeR calls, the thresholds were a false discovery rate-adjusted p below 0.01 and a log2 fold-change of 1. As an exploratory analysis of dynamics, PCA with hierarchical clustering was applied to max-normalized trajectories of the 1000 most abundant clonotypes. Each responding clone was given a CD4 or CD8 phenotype based on the CD4+ and CD8+ repertoires, which had been sequenced separately. Using fastp trimming at Q25 and MiXCR clonotype assembly, TCRdb reanalyzed the public sequencing data and kept in-frame beta chains. Entries that share a CDR3 protein sequence are merged under the most common genes and DNA. The V and J calls were not made by the authors but by TCRdb's processing. The sample yields 550,000 to 700,000 distinct CDR3 sequences; about 20% were counted once. The top ten constitute 12% of the sample.

Ficoll-Paque density gradient centrifugation was used to isolate PBMCs. V is pared back by 5 bases and J by 5 bases, with 19 bases lying between the germline termini. The germline V gene gives CDR1 as SGHDT and CDR2 as YYEEEE. CDR3 length: 15 amino acids, cysteine to phenylalanine. Only the CDR3 DNA is retained, 45 bases long and in frame from the first base. These data are taken from a study of T-cell memory formation after mild COVID-19 (dated by TCRdb to about 2021). With regard to the full study: TCR sequence clusters from the two donors were found to be largely donor specific. Two young, previously healthy adult volunteers made up the cohort, one male and one female. Longitudinal TCRalpha and TCRbeta repertoire sequencing tracked T-cell clones expanding and contracting after mild COVID-19 in two donors.

Findings and caveats that apply to the study as a whole: Whether the second-wave clones peaking on day 37 were SARS-CoV-2 specific was not confirmed. Clones contracting from day 15 to 85 had balanced CD4/CD8 phenotypes, while a second wave expanding from day 15 to 37 was biased towards CD4+. Some responding clones were detected in pre-infection memory, suggesting pre-existing cross-reactive memory T cells joined the SARS-CoV-2 response. The study covered only two mild cases, and larger cohorts including severe cases with pre-infection samples were considered necessary. Contracting CD4+ clones turned up mainly in the CM and EM memory subsets, whereas EMRA was where CD8+ clones were enriched.

The source is an adult woman who had mild COVID-19 (a few samples of this study predate the infection). The sample titles of this study are shuffled in the database, so cell type and time point are left out; the donor was told from shared clones. Input material: PBMCs or a T cell subset sorted from them (not recorded which). The sequence is built from TRBV5-6 and TRBJ1-2; the D gene lacks a confident call. The CDR3: CASSPTWREEYGYTF. The nucleotide sequence reads TGTGCCAGCAGTCCTACGTGGCGGGAGGAATATGGCTACACCTTC.